These T cell receptor beta chains were read from a single sample in a study of OX40 agonist ivuxolimab in advanced cancers. Profiling relied on immunoSEQ multiplex PCR, and the TCRdb table lists in-frame clones only, not all of them. Of some 94,000 clones in the sample, under 95% are singletons; the top ten hold about 0.89%. Sequencing used CD4+ or CD8+ T cells sorted from blood, obtained in a trial of the OX40 agonist ivuxolimab. These TCRs come from an adult with an advanced solid tumor such as melanoma, head and neck, liver or kidney cancer. CDR3s include the opening cysteine and the closing phenylalanine or tryptophan. The D gene is left open where the match is weak. Clone size is stated in some rows and not others, as once, few, many or a class when expanded.

CDR3aa: CAWTNRVNQPQHF
j_gene: TRBJ1-5
d_gene: .
abundance: .
v_gene: TRBV30

CDR3aa: CASSPGLAGWLNEQFF
j_gene: TRBJ2-1
d_gene: TRBD2
abundance: .
v_gene: TRBV18

CDR3aa: CSVGIIGQGSFF
j_gene: TRBJ1-4
d_gene: .
abundance: .
v_gene: TRBV29-1

CDR3aa: CASSQDGGLGQPQHF
j_gene: TRBJ1-5
d_gene: .
abundance: once
v_gene: TRBV4-3

CDR3aa: CASSYSQGISTDTQYF
j_gene: TRBJ2-3
d_gene: .
abundance: .
v_gene: TRBV6-6

CDR3aa: CASSLTGTVNTEAFF
j_gene: TRBJ1-1
d_gene: TRBD1
abundance: .
v_gene: TRBV7-9

CDR3aa: CASSPGTGGYEQYF
j_gene: TRBJ2-7
d_gene: TRBD1
abundance: .
v_gene: TRBV18

CDR3aa: CASSLVASEWDEQFF
j_gene: TRBJ2-1
d_gene: .
abundance: .
v_gene: TRBV7-2

CDR3aa: CAWREASGSGNEQFF
j_gene: TRBJ2-1
d_gene: TRBD2
abundance: .
v_gene: TRBV30

CDR3aa: CASGPPTSVTWDEQYF
j_gene: TRBJ2-7
d_gene: TRBD2
abundance: .
v_gene: TRBV12-5

CDR3aa: CASSQAGELAKNIQYF
j_gene: TRBJ2-4
d_gene: .
abundance: .
v_gene: TRBV5-4

CDR3aa: CASSHRSFGDTQYF
j_gene: TRBJ2-3
d_gene: .
abundance: .
v_gene: TRBV4-3

CDR3aa: CASSIGQATQYF
j_gene: TRBJ2-5
d_gene: .
abundance: .
v_gene: TRBV19

CDR3aa: CASSEVAGNTEAFF
j_gene: TRBJ1-1
d_gene: .
abundance: .
v_gene: TRBV6-1

CDR3aa: CASSPMGSRQPQHF
j_gene: TRBJ1-5
d_gene: .
abundance: .
v_gene: TRBV7-8

CDR3aa: CASRKRPWDSQETQYF
j_gene: TRBJ2-5
d_gene: TRBD1
abundance: .
v_gene: TRBV6-6

CDR3aa: CASSSQGGAGASSYEQYF
j_gene: TRBJ2-7
d_gene: .
abundance: .
v_gene: TRBV4-2